This T cell receptor beta chain was profiled in a study of blood T cells in healthy people across ages (dated by TCRdb to between 2015 and 2017). Background on the whole study: In model experiments, roughly one uniquely barcoded TCR beta cDNA molecule per two T cells was captured by template switching. Using deep sequencing normalized with unique cDNA molecular identifiers, the study measured how TCR beta repertoire diversity changes with age. Donors were grouped into four age groups: young (average roughly 15 years), middle-aged (under 40), aged (62) and long-lived (approximately 81). To avoid experimental bias, donors of different ages were spread randomly across the sequencing lanes. For two donors (one aged 18 to 30 and one aged 80 or older), the study analyzed two additional independent replicas of 1 million unique cDNA reads from the same blood draw. The study at large found these results: As age increased, observed TCR beta diversity per million T cells dropped in a roughly linear way, and a significant reduction was already evident by age 40. Estimates of total diversity based on one million sequenced T cells were considered lower bounds and underestimates. The long-lived group showed more naive CD4+ T cells, fewer expanded clones and increased TCR diversity than the aged group, suggesting age selection. Because donor CMV infection status was unknown, age-related changes in expanded clonotypes were potentially confounded. Because profiling used bulk unsorted PBMCs, naive and antigen-experienced compartments could not be compared conclusively. There was a strong correlation between observed TCR beta diversity and the percentage of naive T cells measured by flow cytometry.

The receptor library was made with 5' RACE. Sequenced using an Illumina HiSeq 2500. A second PCR of about 6 to 12 cycles was run with a J-beta primer mix and a sample-barcoded 5' primer. A unique molecular identifier was introduced onto each TCR beta cDNA molecule by a template-switch 5' adaptor carrying 12 random nucleotides. At least 2.5 million CDR3-containing paired-end reads were obtained from each sample. The Mint cDNA synthesis kit, primed by a TRBC-specific oligonucleotide, was used to synthesize first-strand cDNA from all RNA. Following uracil-DNA glycosylase treatment, a first 18-cycle PCR with universal primers M1SS and BC2_uni_R was performed on all cDNA. Per the source publication's procedure: Each sample was normalized by randomly selecting 1 million high-quality reads, each carrying a distinct molecular identifier. Reads sharing molecular identifiers were discarded rather than binned into consensus sequences. MiTCR, run with a Q25 quality threshold and the strictest error-elimination algorithm, handled CDR3 identification, clonotype clustering and error correction. A nonparametric unseen species model with Euler transformation was used to estimate a lower bound on total TCR beta diversity. TCRdb cleaned the public reads at Q25 with fastp, built clones with MiXCR and kept in-frame beta chains. Merged by CDR3 protein, the rows form single entries marked with the most common genes and DNA. The V and J calls shown here were made by TCRdb, not taken from the authors' results. The sample has 550,000 to 700,000 distinct CDR3 sequences on record, about 26% of them singletons. The ten largest clones add up to about a fifth of the sample.

This clonotype appeared a few times. Its antigen target is currently unknown. Base qualities were left out, and no much larger clone turns up one base away. The 39 donors, aged roughly 6 to 90 years, were systemically healthy Caucasian individuals from Russia. Each donor gave 8 to 10 milliliters of peripheral blood, collected into EDTA-treated Vacutainer tubes. Ficoll-Paque density-gradient centrifugation was used to isolate PBMCs, with at least 6.5 million per sample. Trizol reagent was used to extract total RNA from the PBMCs, yielding at least 5 micrograms per sample. For every donor, an aliquot of PBMCs went through flow cytometry to measure the percentages of naive CD45RAhigh/CD27high T cells. Specimen: blood. The receptor's source is a woman between 65 and 79 years old in good health.

Here is the DNA: TGTGCCAGCAGACGAGAAGGGGGCGCGGTCACTGAAGCTTTCTTT. Translated, this is CASRREGGAVTEAFF. In this chain, TRBV6-6 is recombined with TRBJ1-1; TRBD1 lines up with 7 middle nucleotides. Based on the germline V gene (reference sequence), the CDR1 and CDR2 sequences are MNHNY and SVGAGI. The junction shows trimming of 6 bases on V and 4 bases on J, and the gene matches do not reach 11 bases of it. Spanning cysteine to phenylalanine, the CDR3 consists of 15 amino acids. Only the CDR3 part of the read is kept: 45 bases, read in frame from the first base.